The 25 T cell receptor beta chains in this list originate from one sample, sequenced in a study of shared clonotypes between healthy human individuals. Clones were read by immunoSEQ multiplex PCR, and TCRdb kept only the in-frame ones, dropping some. This table holds around 510,000 clones, about 96% found once. Sequencing was done on a sample of naive CD4+ T cells sorted from blood. The subset: CD45RA+ positively selected. The receptors were sampled from a woman in her 30s in good health.

This rearrangement joins TRBV6-1 to TRBJ1-5; D might be TRBD1 (6 bases). The CDR3 loop spans 14 amino acids. Trimming cost V 2 bases and J 6 bases, with 11 bases left between them. Germline-derived CDR1 and CDR2 are MNHNS and SASEGT. The CDR3 spells CASSETGGTQPQHF. The DNA for the CDR3 is TGTGCCAGCAGTGAAACGGGGGGCACTCAGCCCCAGCATTTT.

CDR3 residues: CASSLSDTQYF. The CDR3 nucleotides are TGTGCCAGCAGCTTATCGGATACGCAGTATTTT. The chain has TRBV13 and TRBJ2-3; D unclear. Germline values: CDR1 PRHDT, CDR2 FYEKMQ (reference sequence). Trimming pared 2 bases from V and 6 bases from J, leaving 3 bases between. CDR3 length equals 11 residues. Variable domain in full (rest from reference TRBV13 and TRBJ2-3): AAGVIQSPRHLIKEKRETATLKCYPIPRHDTVYWYQQGPGQDPQFLISFYEKMQSDKGSIPDRFSAQQFSDYHSELNMSSLELGDSALYFCASSLSDTQYFGPGTRLTVL.

The chain recombines TRBV7-8 with TRBJ1-1, with 8 bases identical to TRBD1. CDR3 length: 12 amino acids. Germline-derived CDR1 and CDR2 are SGHVS and FQNEAQ. The J segment lost 8 bases and the V segment lost 5 bases, leaving 4 bases of the junction unmatched. CDR3 coding DNA: TGTGCCAGCAGCGCCAGGACAGGGGAAGCTTTCTTT. Translating gives CASSARTGEAFF.

The genes are TRBV10-3 and TRBJ2-3; possible D gene TRBD2, 6 bases. Trimming removed 6 bases at V and 0 bases at J, with 16 bases between. CDR3 length equals 16 residues. CDR1 and CDR2 (germline): ENHRY, SYGVKD. The CDR3 protein is CAIRGWGEASTDTQYF. CDR3 nucleotide sequence: TGTGCCATCAGAGGCTGGGGGGAAGCTAGCACAGATACGCAGTATTTT.

This CDR3 is CASSRDVGPGTYNEQFF. CDR3 nucleotides: TGTGCCAGCAGCCGGGACGTAGGACCCGGGACTTACAATGAGCAGTTCTTC. V gene TRBV7-9 combines with J gene TRBJ2-1, with a possible D match to TRBD2 (6 bases). Per germline, CDR1 SEHNR and CDR2 FQNEAQ (reference sequence). V dropped 5 bases and J dropped 4 bases, with 21 bases sitting between them. This CDR3 has 17 residues.

A remark on this clone: Other DNA sequences in this sample translate to the same CDR3. The CDR3 sequence is CASSLEGSNQPQHF. The CDR3 DNA reads as TGCGCCAGCAGCTTGGAAGGGTCCAATCAGCCCCAGCATTTT. This chain links TRBV5-1 with TRBJ1-5; D gene uncertain. CDR1 is SGHRS and CDR2 is YFSETQ in the germline V gene. Trimming took off 0 bases at V and 3 bases at J, with 7 bases between the two ends. The CDR3 has 14 amino acids.

This chain connects TRBV4-1 to TRBJ1-2; 12 nucleotides line up with TRBD1. The CDR3 sequence is 16 residues long. V was clipped by 5 bases and J by 7 bases; unmatched bases: 11. Germline V gene lookup returns CDR1 MGHRA and CDR2 YSYEKL. CDR3 DNA sequence: TGCGCCAGCAGCTACCCCGGGACAGGGGGCCAGGGTGGCTACACCTTC. Protein sequence: CASSYPGTGGQGGYTF.

This rearrangement joins TRBV19 to TRBJ2-1; TRBD2 matches at 8 bases. After removal of 4 bases from V and 3 bases from J, the junction contained 2 bases not matched to a gene. Germline assignment: CDR1 LNHDA and CDR2 SQIVND (reference sequence). This CDR3 has 14 residues. The CDR3 DNA follows: TGTGCCAGTAGTACAGGGACTAGCTACAATGAGCAGTTCTTC. Its translation is CASSTGTSYNEQFF.

The rearrangement uses TRBV7-9 and TRBJ2-2; unclear D gene. Trimming shortened V by 4 bases and J by 7 bases, and 16 bases separated the two germline ends. The CDR3 loop spans 15 amino acids. Germline V gives CDR1 SEHNR, CDR2 FQNEAQ (reference sequence). The CDR3 is CASSSQTPTSGELFF. The CDR3 DNA follows: TGTGCCAGCAGCTCGCAGACTCCGACGAGCGGGGAGCTGTTTTTT.

The chain carries TRBV28 and TRBJ2-5; TRBD1 matches at 10 bases. This CDR3 contains 16 residues. Germline trimming cut 5 bases from V and 3 bases from J; bases unmatched to any gene: 9. CDR1 is MDHEN, CDR2 SYDVKM, per germline. Here the CDR3 reads CASSTADRGREETQYF. In DNA, the CDR3 is TGTGCCAGCAGTACGGCCGACAGGGGGCGAGAAGAGACCCAGTACTTC.

This chain links TRBV6-1 with TRBJ2-3; 7 bases line up with TRBD2. The V gene end was trimmed by 3 bases and the J gene end by 5 bases; junction bases not matched to a gene: 11. CDR3 length: 16 amino acids. The V gene's germline CDR1 is MNHNS and CDR2 SASEGT. The CDR3 bases are TGTGCCAGCAGTGACGTCCAAGCGGGGCCCGGAGATACGCAGTATTTT. Its translation is CASSDVQAGPGDTQYF.

V is TRBV5-6 and J is TRBJ1-5; D is possibly TRBD1 (5 bases). Germline values: CDR1 SGHDT, CDR2 YYEEEE. CDR3 length equals 16 residues. Trimming pared 4 bases from V and 5 bases from J, leaving 19 bases between. The chain's CDR3 is CASSRSDRGRHQPQHF. The CDR3 bases are TGTGCCAGCAGCAGATCCGACCGGGGACGACATCAGCCCCAGCATTTT.

J is TRBJ2-7 and V is TRBV7-8, with 7 bases that match TRBD2. Trimming cost V 5 bases and J 5 bases; bases outside gene matches: 12. The CDR3 totals 15 residues. Germline V CDR1 and CDR2: SGHVS, FQNEAQ. The CDR3 bases are TGTGCCAGCAGCCCTCGAGCGGGAAGGGCGGACGAGCAGTACTTC. Its translation is CASSPRAGRADEQYF. The full variable domain, completed using reference TRBV7-8 and TRBJ2-7, is GAGVSQSPRYKVAKRGQDVALRCDPISGHVSLFWYQQALGQGPEFLTYFQNEAQLDKSGLPSDRFFAERPEGSVSTLKIQRTQQEDSAVYLCASSPRAGRADEQYFGPGTRLTVT.

The chain joins TRBV28 to TRBJ2-1; D gene unclear. The CDR3 length is 13 residues. The germline gives CDR1 MDHEN, CDR2 SYDVKM. V shed 6 bases and J shed 7 bases, with 13 bases lying between them. The CDR3 spells CASRDGFKNEQFF. DNA for the CDR3: TGTGCCAGCAGGGATGGATTTAAGAATGAGCAGTTCTTC.

This chain links TRBV6-5 with TRBJ2-6, with D hard to call. This CDR3 is built from 16 residues. CDR1 and CDR2 (germline): MNHEY, SVGAGI. V was pared by 2 bases and J by 0 bases, with 8 bases between. The chain's CDR3 is CASSYDRASGANVLTF. CDR3 nucleotide sequence: TGTGCCAGCAGTTACGATAGGGCCTCTGGGGCCAACGTCCTGACTTTC.

The DNA of the CDR3 is TGTGCCAGCAGTTTAAAGTGGGGTACTAGCAATCAGCCCCAGCATTTT. It yields the protein CASSLKWGTSNQPQHF. The chain carries TRBV28 and TRBJ1-5; D is unclear. Germline assignment: CDR1 MDHEN and CDR2 SYDVKM. Trimming cost V 2 bases and J 0 bases, with 11 bases left between them. There are 16 residues in the CDR3.

The chain is built from TRBV18 and TRBJ2-7, with D possibly matching TRBD2 (6 bases). The CDR3 extends over 13 amino acids. V lost 3 bases to trimming and J lost 2 bases, with 8 bases between them. In germline, CDR1 is KGHSH, CDR2 LQKENI. The CDR3 DNA is TGTGCCAGCTCACCGAGCGGGCCCTACGAGCAGTACTTC. This encodes CASSPSGPYEQYF.

This chain connects TRBV2 to TRBJ2-7; 8 bases match TRBD1. Germline loops: CDR1 SNHLY, CDR2 FYNNEI. With 3 bases clipped from V and 2 bases from J, the junction kept 3 bases outside the gene matches. The CDR3 consists of 14 residues. CDR3 DNA: TGTGCCAGCAGTGATGTGACAGGGGCCTACGAGCAGTACTTC. Protein: CASSDVTGAYEQYF.

Points on this clone: Relative to the germline gene, one junction end is altered; a read error may explain this. The identical CDR3 is also encoded by other nucleotide sequences in the sample. J is TRBJ1-1 and V is TRBV10-3, with unresolved D. Germline CDR1 is ENHRY and CDR2 is SYGVKD. This CDR3 spans 11 amino acids. CDR3 bases: TGTGCCATCATGGTGAATACTGAAGCTTTCTTT. Residues: CAIMVNTEAFF.

The chain has TRBV28 and TRBJ1-2; no reliable D call. With 5 bases removed from V and 2 bases from J, the gap between germline ends came to 15 bases. The CDR3 runs 15 residues. Germline V lookup: CDR1 MDHEN, CDR2 SYDVKM. The CDR3 nucleotides are TGTGCCAGCAGTAAGGACCCGCACGTAAACTATGGCTACACCTTC. Its protein product is CASSKDPHVNYGYTF.

Concerning this clone: At one boundary the junction diverges from the germline segment, which might be a read error. The V call is TRBV30, the J call TRBJ2-2; D is ambiguous. In germline, CDR1 is GTSNPN, CDR2 SVGIG (reference sequence). This CDR3 contains 11 residues. CDR3 sequence: CVWRTPEELFF. The CDR3 bases are TGTGTCTGGCGTACCCCAGAGGAGCTGTTTTTT.

The chain couples TRBV5-1 to TRBJ1-3; 8 positions agree with TRBD1. Germline trimming cut 3 bases from V and 0 bases from J; bases unmatched to any gene: 5. CDR1 and CDR2 from the germline V gene are SGHRS and YFSETQ. This CDR3 comprises 16 residues. CDR3 in amino acids: CASSWGDRPSGNTIYF. CDR3 in DNA: TGCGCCAGCAGCTGGGGGGACAGGCCCTCTGGAAACACCATATATTTT.

This chain joins TRBV19 and TRBJ2-5, with 10 bases identical to TRBD2. Germline trimming cut 8 bases from V and 2 bases from J; bases unmatched to any gene: 2. The CDR3 consists of 13 residues. Germline V gene sequence: CDR1 LNHDA, CDR2 SQIVND (reference sequence). The DNA of the CDR3 is TGTGCCAGTCGAGCGGGAGGGCAAGAGACCCAGTACTTC. As protein: CASRAGGQETQYF.

The chain joins TRBV9 to TRBJ2-3; the match to TRBD2 covers 7 bases. The trim removed 4 bases at V and 1 base at J, leaving 15 bases unmatched. The CDR3 extends over 18 amino acids. Per germline, CDR1 SGDLS and CDR2 YYNGEE. CDR3 coding DNA: TGTGCCAGCAGCCCACGTTCCCTTATAGCGGGTGGCACAGATACGCAGTATTTT. It specifies CASSPRSLIAGGTDTQYF.

The rearrangement joins TRBV28 to TRBJ2-7; 8 bases map to TRBD1. CDR3 length: 15 amino acids. V shed 6 bases and J 4 bases; nucleotides not matched to a gene: 11. Germline CDR1 and CDR2: MDHEN and SYDVKM. CDR3 protein: CASRKYRDRNYEQYF. CDR3 nucleotides: TGTGCCAGCAGGAAGTACCGGGACAGGAATTACGAGCAGTACTTC.